A single sample gave rise to the 30 T cell receptor beta chains below, sequenced in a study of cytomegalovirus exposure and HLA in healthy donors. The PCR employed 60 Vbeta primers together with 13 Jbeta primers. Here immunoSEQ multiplex PCR was the method, and the copy in TCRdb shows in-frame clones only, minus some. The sample has hundreds of thousands of clones; approximately 84% are singletons. Sample: PBMCs. The receptor source for this set is a woman in her thirties or forties in good health and CMV-seronegative.

This clone was counted a single time. This chain joins TRBV7-9 and TRBJ2-3; 8 nucleotides match TRBD1. J was trimmed by 2 bases and V by 5 bases; bases with no gene match: 12. This CDR3 comprises 17 residues. Germline-derived CDR1 and CDR2 are SEHNR and FQNEAQ (reference sequence). The CDR3 loop is CASSLGQGMVFTDTQYF. Here the CDR3 DNA reads TGTGCCAGCAGCCTAGGACAGGGTATGGTCTTCACAGATACGCAGTATTTT.

The V call is TRBV5-6, the J call TRBJ1-6; the match to TRBD1 covers 8 bases. Germline V gene lookup returns CDR1 SGHDT and CDR2 YYEEEE. V was clipped by 0 bases and J by 14 bases; unmatched bases: 13. The CDR3 covers 16 residues. The CDR3 protein is CASSLEAGGNIQTLHF. The CDR3 DNA reads as TGTGCCAGCAGCTTGGAGGCAGGGGGCAATATTCAGACCCTCCACTTT.

The chain couples TRBV5-1 to TRBJ1-5; D is unresolved. Germline assignment: CDR1 SGHRS and CDR2 YFSETQ. CDR3 length: 14 residues. V lost 1 base and J 3 bases, leaving 8 bases between the germline ends. The CDR3 protein is CASSLKTYNQPQHF. The CDR3 nucleotides are TGCGCCAGCAGCTTGAAGACTTACAATCAGCCCCAGCATTTT. The full variable domain, rest sourced from reference TRBV5-1 and TRBJ1-5, is KAGVTQTPRYLIKTRGQQVTLSCSPISGHRSVSWYQQTPGQGLQFLFEYFSETQRNKGNFPGRFSGRQFSNSRSEMNVSTLELGDSALYLCASSLKTYNQPQHFGDGTRLSIL.

The gene calls are TRBV7-3 and TRBJ2-1; D is uncertain. The CDR3 contains 13 residues. Germline V gene lookup returns CDR1 SGHTA and CDR2 FQGTGA. The germline V and J ends were trimmed by 5 bases and 9 bases, with 14 bases remaining between them. The CDR3 DNA sequence: TGTGCCAGCAGCACGAACCTAGAGAGTGAGCAGTTCTTC. This translates into CASSTNLESEQFF.

This chain uses TRBV7-3 with TRBJ2-2; weak D call: TRBD2 (6 bases). The CDR3 is 15 amino acids. Deletions cut 5 bases from V and 0 bases from J, with 10 bases between. Germline V gene data show CDR1 as SGHTA and CDR2 as FQGTGA. The CDR3 sequence is CASSLGSANTGELFF. The CDR3 DNA is TGTGCCAGCAGCCTCGGGAGCGCGAACACCGGGGAGCTGTTTTTT.

This clone has a handful of counts. The chain recombines TRBV6-4 with TRBJ1-1, with no clear D. The germline gives CDR1 MRHNA, CDR2 SNTAGT. There are 13 residues in the CDR3. V lost 6 bases and J 2 bases, leaving 10 bases between the germline ends. The chain's CDR3 is CASSLLINTEAFF. CDR3 nucleotides: TGTGCCAGCAGCCTCCTTATCAACACTGAAGCTTTCTTT.

This clone was observed a few times. V and J are TRBV5-4 and TRBJ1-2; a weak D match, TRBD1 (5 bases). The CDR3 totals 13 residues. CDR1 SGHNT and CDR2 YYREEE come from the germline V gene (reference sequence). V gave up 4 bases and J gave up 8 bases, with 15 bases separating them. CDR3 in DNA: TGTGCCAGCAGCGTCACCGCAGGGTACGGCTACACCTTC. Translation: CASSVTAGYGYTF.

The genes are TRBV5-1 and TRBJ1-1; D remains ambiguous. V was cut by 2 bases and J by 7 bases, with 15 bases left in between. Germline CDR1 and CDR2: SGHRS and YFSETQ. CDR3 length: 14 residues. CDR3: CASSFEAADVEAFF. As DNA, the CDR3 is TGCGCCAGCAGCTTCGAGGCCGCAGACGTTGAAGCTTTCTTT. The whole variable domain, filled in from reference TRBV5-1 and TRBJ1-1, reads KAGVTQTPRYLIKTRGQQVTLSCSPISGHRSVSWYQQTPGQGLQFLFEYFSETQRNKGNFPGRFSGRQFSNSRSEMNVSTLELGDSALYLCASSFEAADVEAFFGQGTRLTVV.

The J gene is TRBJ1-1, the V gene TRBV28; 7 bases are a match to TRBD1. The V gene's germline CDR1 is MDHEN and CDR2 SYDVKM. Trimming at V came to 8 bases and at J to 0 bases, leaving 3 bases not matched to a gene. This CDR3 is 13 amino acids long. The CDR3: CASWTGMNTEAFF. In nucleotides, the CDR3 is TGTGCCAGCTGGACAGGCATGAACACTGAAGCTTTCTTT.

The J gene is TRBJ2-1, the V gene TRBV10-3; 7 bases line up with TRBD2. V was pared by 4 bases and J by 2 bases, with 2 bases of the junction left unmatched. This CDR3 contains 14 residues. Germline assignment: CDR1 ENHRY and CDR2 SYGVKD. CDR3 residues: CAISVGGAYNEQFF. DNA for the CDR3: TGTGCCATCAGTGTGGGGGGGGCCTACAATGAGCAGTTCTTC.

This clone was picked up a small number of times. V usage is TRBV10-2 and J usage is TRBJ1-6, with no clear D. Germline CDR1 and CDR2: WSHSY and SAAADI. V lost 7 bases, J lost 8 bases, and 15 bases lay in between. The CDR3 runs to 14 residues. CDR3 DNA sequence: TGCGCCAGCACCTCGACCGGAGGTTATTCACCCCTCCACTTT. Protein sequence: CASTSTGGYSPLHF.

The chain links TRBV30 to TRBJ2-5; 10 positions match TRBD2. Germline trimming cut 2 bases from V and 7 bases from J; bases unmatched to any gene: 13. This CDR3 has 16 amino acids. Germline V gives CDR1 GTSNPN, CDR2 SVGIG (reference sequence). CDR3 loop: CAWSQAGGRFVGTQYF. The CDR3 nucleotides are TGTGCCTGGAGTCAAGCGGGGGGGCGGTTCGTGGGGACCCAGTACTTC.

The chain is built from TRBV30 and TRBJ1-1; 9 nucleotides line up with TRBD1. Trimming at V came to 5 bases and at J to 9 bases, leaving 1 base not matched to a gene. In germline, CDR1 is GTSNPN, CDR2 SVGIG (reference sequence). CDR3 size: 10 residues. The CDR3 protein is CAWGTGKAFF. The CDR3 DNA sequence: TGTGCCTGGGGGACAGGGAAAGCTTTCTTT.

V is TRBV5-1 and J is TRBJ1-1; TRBD1 matches at 11 bases. The J segment lost 5 bases and the V segment lost 7 bases, leaving 7 bases of the junction unmatched. Germline V lookup: CDR1 SGHRS, CDR2 YFSETQ. CDR3 length equals 14 residues. This CDR3 is CASFEGTGGTEAFF. The CDR3 nucleotides are TGCGCCAGCTTTGAGGGGACAGGGGGAACTGAAGCTTTCTTT.

This chain uses TRBV5-1 with TRBJ2-6; D call uncertain. CDR1 and CDR2 from the germline V gene are SGHRS and YFSETQ. V lost 2 bases and J lost 0, with 9 bases in between. CDR3 length equals 16 residues. The DNA for the CDR3 is TGCGCCAGCAGCTTTGCCGGGTTCTCTGGGGCCAACGTCCTGACTTTC. This codes for CASSFAGFSGANVLTF.

V usage is TRBV29-1 and J usage is TRBJ1-5; D call uncertain. The CDR3 runs to 13 residues. The V and J ends lost 4 bases and 4 bases respectively, with 11 bases between them. The germline V gene has CDR1 SQVTM and CDR2 ANQGSEA. For the CDR3, the DNA is TGCAGCGTTGTAACATCCGGGAATCAGCCCCAGCATTTT. This sequence encodes CSVVTSGNQPQHF.

V is TRBV7-3 and J is TRBJ1-1; TRBD1 matches 9 bases. The CDR3 totals 14 residues. Germline values: CDR1 SGHTA, CDR2 FQGTGA. With V trimmed by 4 bases and J by 4 bases, 4 bases remained unmatched. CDR3: CASSSTGGSTEAFF. CDR3 nucleotide sequence: TGTGCCAGCAGCTCGACAGGGGGGAGCACTGAAGCTTTCTTT.

This chain links TRBV5-4 with TRBJ2-7; weak D call: TRBD1 (5 bases). The CDR3 is 14 residues long. Germline CDR1 and CDR2: SGHNT and YYREEE (reference sequence). V lost 4 bases and J lost 0, with 11 bases in between. Here the CDR3 DNA reads TGTGCCAGCAGCCTAGACAGCCTCTCCTACGAGCAGTACTTC. Its translation: CASSLDSLSYEQYF.

To note about this clone: The junction and the germline gene differ at one end; a read error may be behind it. The CDR3 loop is CSSSSGLQQYF. The CDR3 DNA follows: TGTTCCAGCAGCTCCGGACTTCAGCAGTACTTC. The chain has TRBV7-9 and TRBJ2-7, with D perhaps matching TRBD2 (5 bases). Germline-derived CDR1 and CDR2 are SEHNR and FQNEAQ (reference sequence). The CDR3 sequence is 11 residues long.

This sequence joins TRBV7-8 and TRBJ2-1, with D tentatively TRBD2 (5 bases). This CDR3 has 17 residues. V shed 6 bases and J shed 2 bases, with 20 bases lying between them. Germline V lookup: CDR1 SGHVS, CDR2 FQNEAQ. CDR3 in amino acids: CASSLGVTNPAYNEQFF. Here the CDR3 DNA reads TGTGCCAGCAGTCTGGGAGTCACAAATCCGGCCTACAATGAGCAGTTCTTC.

The V and J genes are TRBV5-8 and TRBJ2-3, with 7 positions matching TRBD1. V lost 2 bases and J lost 1; bases outside the gene matches: 4. The germline V gene encodes CDR1 SGHTS and CDR2 YDEGEE. The CDR3 loop spans 15 amino acids. CDR3 coding DNA: TGTGCCAGCAGCTTCAGACAGGGCCGCACAGATACGCAGTATTTT. Translated: CASSFRQGRTDTQYF.

The chain has TRBV2 and TRBJ1-1; D might be TRBD1 (5 bases). Germline CDR1 is SNHLY and CDR2 is FYNNEI. CDR3 size: 14 residues. The V gene lost 6 bases and the J gene lost 5 bases, with 16 bases spanning the gap. The CDR3 coding sequence is TGTGCCAGCAGCCAGATCGGGGGAAGGACTGAAGCTTTCTTT. Its translation is CASSQIGGRTEAFF.

The gene calls are TRBV5-6 and TRBJ2-7; unclear D gene. This CDR3 region has 12 residues. Germline CDR1 is SGHDT and CDR2 is YYEEEE. V gave up 4 bases and J gave up 5 bases, with 10 bases separating them. The CDR3 DNA reads as TGTGCCAGCAGCCAGTCAAATGACGAGCAGTACTTC. Residues: CASSQSNDEQYF.

V usage is TRBV7-9 and J usage is TRBJ2-2; D might be TRBD2 (5 bases). Germline CDR1 SEHNR, CDR2 FQNEAQ (reference sequence). This CDR3 region has 15 residues. V dropped 5 bases and J dropped 6 bases, with 16 bases sitting between them. The chain's CDR3 is CASSPPGDLSGELFF. CDR3 sequence (DNA): TGTGCCAGCAGCCCCCCCGGGGATTTGTCCGGGGAGCTGTTTTTT.

About this clone: Other DNA variants within this sample encode the same CDR3. This chain links TRBV9 with TRBJ1-5; no firm D call. The germline V and J ends were trimmed by 0 bases and 1 base, with 5 bases remaining between them. From germline, CDR1 is SGDLS and CDR2 YYNGEE. The CDR3 consists of 14 residues. CDR3 in DNA: TGTGCCAGCAGCGTAGGTCCGAGCAATCAGCCCCAGCATTTT. Translating it yields CASSVGPSNQPQHF. The variable domain in full, completed from reference TRBV9 and TRBJ1-5, reads DSGVTQTPKHLITATGQRVTLRCSPRSGDLSVYWYQQSLDQGLQFLIQYYNGEERAKGNILERFSAQQFPDLHSELNLSSLELGDSALYFCASSVGPSNQPQHFGDGTRLSIL.

The chain recombines TRBV7-9 with TRBJ2-6, with TRBD1 matching over 9 bases. V shed 4 bases and J 2 bases; nucleotides not matched to a gene: 9. The CDR3 length is 18 residues. Germline V CDR1 and CDR2: SEHNR, FQNEAQ (reference sequence). The CDR3 region has the DNA TGTGCCAGCAGCTCCCTTGGGACAGGGATCACTGGGGCCAACGTCCTGACTTTC. Its translation: CASSSLGTGITGANVLTF.

The chain has TRBV5-1 and TRBJ2-5; D gene unclear. The better agreement between TRBJ2-7 and the DNA end casts doubt on the J call. CDR3 length: 14 amino acids. Looked up from germline, CDR1 is SGHRS and CDR2 is YFSETQ. The CDR3 DNA follows: TGCGCCAGCAGCAGGGCCCCTGGCGACTACGAGCAGTACTTC. Translation: CASSRAPGDYEQYF.

V and J are TRBV5-4 and TRBJ1-1, with D unclear. The CDR3 runs to 15 residues. Germline V gene data show CDR1 as SGHNT and CDR2 as YYREEE (reference sequence). Trimming shortened V by 1 base and J by 3 bases, and 13 bases separated the two germline ends. This CDR3 reads CASSLKRRGDTEAFF. The CDR3 nucleotides are TGTGCCAGCAGCTTGAAACGGCGCGGGGACACTGAAGCTTTCTTT.

About this clone itself: Other nucleotide sequences from this sample produce the same CDR3. The chain carries TRBV18 and TRBJ1-5, with TRBD1 identical over 9 bases. Germline loops: CDR1 KGHSH, CDR2 LQKENI. The CDR3 is 15 amino acids. The trim removed 3 bases at V and 4 bases at J, leaving 4 bases unmatched. CDR3 sequence: CASSPPGQGNQPQHF. CDR3 sequence (DNA): TGTGCCAGCTCACCTCCGGGACAGGGAAATCAGCCCCAGCATTTT.

The chain uses TRBV30 and TRBJ2-7, with D possibly matching TRBD1 (6 bases). The CDR3 extends over 12 amino acids. Germline V lookup: CDR1 GTSNPN, CDR2 SVGIG (reference sequence). Trimming cost V 3 bases and J 6 bases, with 12 bases left between them. The CDR3 region has the DNA TGTGCCTGGAGCATTAGAGGGGGCGAGCAGTACTTC. Protein: CAWSIRGGEQYF.